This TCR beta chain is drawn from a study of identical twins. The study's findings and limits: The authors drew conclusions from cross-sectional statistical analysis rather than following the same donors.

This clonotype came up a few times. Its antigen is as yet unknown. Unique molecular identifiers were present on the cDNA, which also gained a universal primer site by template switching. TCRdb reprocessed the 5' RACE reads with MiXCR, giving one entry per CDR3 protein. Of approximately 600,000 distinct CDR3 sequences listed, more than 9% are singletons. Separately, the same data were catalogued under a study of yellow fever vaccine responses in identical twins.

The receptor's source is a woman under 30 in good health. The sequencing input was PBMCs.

The CDR3 loop reads CASSIESSGKNEQFF. The CDR3 coding sequence is TGTGCCAGTAGTATAGAGTCTAGCGGGAAGAATGAGCAGTTCTTC. The chain links TRBV19 to TRBJ2-1; TRBD2 aligns across 9 bases. The CDR3 runs 15 residues. Germline CDR1 reads LNHDA; CDR2 reads SQIVND (reference sequence). With 0 bases clipped from V and 7 bases from J, the junction kept 4 bases outside the gene matches.